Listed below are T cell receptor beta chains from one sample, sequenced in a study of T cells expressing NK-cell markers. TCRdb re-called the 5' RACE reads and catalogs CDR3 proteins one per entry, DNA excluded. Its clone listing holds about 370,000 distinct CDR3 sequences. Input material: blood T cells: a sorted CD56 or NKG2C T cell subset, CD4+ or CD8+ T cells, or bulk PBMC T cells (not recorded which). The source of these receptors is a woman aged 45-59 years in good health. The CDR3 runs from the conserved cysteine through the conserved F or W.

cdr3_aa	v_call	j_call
CASSPNRRTGELFF	TRBV3-1	TRBJ2-2
CASSPRHINEKLFF	TRBV4-2	TRBJ1-4
CASSPRAKVTEAFF	TRBV7-2	TRBJ1-1
CASSADRAQETQYF	TRBV7-9	TRBJ2-5
CSASVSRTGGYSNQPQHF	TRBV20-1	TRBJ1-5
CAARGSGTGELFF	TRBV6-1	TRBJ2-2
CASSLLSGEQYF	TRBV27	TRBJ2-7
CASRTVRSGNTIYF	TRBV12-3/TRBV12-4	TRBJ1-3
CASRDRGSYWGYTF	TRBV6-2/TRBV6-3	TRBJ1-2
CSAARQGAGYGYTF	TRBV20-1	TRBJ1-2
CASSQEGGLREKLFF	TRBV3-1	TRBJ1-4